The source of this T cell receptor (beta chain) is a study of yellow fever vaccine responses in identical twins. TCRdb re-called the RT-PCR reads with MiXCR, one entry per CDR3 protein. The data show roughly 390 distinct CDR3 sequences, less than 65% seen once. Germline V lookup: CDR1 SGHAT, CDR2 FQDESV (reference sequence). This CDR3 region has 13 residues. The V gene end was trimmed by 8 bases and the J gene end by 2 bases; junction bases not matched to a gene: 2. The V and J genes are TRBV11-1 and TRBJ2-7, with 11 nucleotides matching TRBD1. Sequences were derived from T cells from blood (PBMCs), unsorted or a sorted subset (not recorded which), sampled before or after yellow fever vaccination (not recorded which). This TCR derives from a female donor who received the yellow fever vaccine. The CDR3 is CASVGQGAYEQYF. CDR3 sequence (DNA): TGTGCCAGCGTGGGACAGGGGGCCTACGAGCAGTACTTC.